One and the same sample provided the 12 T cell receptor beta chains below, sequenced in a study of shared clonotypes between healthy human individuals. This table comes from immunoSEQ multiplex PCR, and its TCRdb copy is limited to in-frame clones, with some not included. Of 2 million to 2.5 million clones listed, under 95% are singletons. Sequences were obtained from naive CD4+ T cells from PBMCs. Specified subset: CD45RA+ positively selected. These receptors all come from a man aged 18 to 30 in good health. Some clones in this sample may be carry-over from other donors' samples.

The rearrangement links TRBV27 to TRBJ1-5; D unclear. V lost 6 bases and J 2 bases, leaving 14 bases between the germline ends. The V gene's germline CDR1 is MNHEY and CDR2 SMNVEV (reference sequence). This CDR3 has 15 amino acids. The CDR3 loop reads CASRGLEDGNQPQHF. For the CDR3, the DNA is TGTGCCAGCAGGGGCCTTGAGGACGGCAATCAGCCCCAGCATTTT.

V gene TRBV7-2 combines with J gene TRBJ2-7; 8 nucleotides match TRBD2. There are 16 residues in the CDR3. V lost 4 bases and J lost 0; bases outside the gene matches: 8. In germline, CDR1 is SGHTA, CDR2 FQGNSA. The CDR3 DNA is TGTGCCAGCAGCTGGGGGGGCGGGAGGAGCTCCTACGAGCAGTACTTC. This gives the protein CASSWGGGRSSYEQYF. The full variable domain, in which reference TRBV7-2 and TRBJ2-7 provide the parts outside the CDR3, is GAGVSQSPSNKVTEKGKDVELRCDPISGHTALYWYRQSLGQGLEFLIYFQGNSAPDKSGLPSDRFSAERTGGSVSTLTIQRTQQEDSAVYLCASSWGGGRSSYEQYFGPGTRLTVT.

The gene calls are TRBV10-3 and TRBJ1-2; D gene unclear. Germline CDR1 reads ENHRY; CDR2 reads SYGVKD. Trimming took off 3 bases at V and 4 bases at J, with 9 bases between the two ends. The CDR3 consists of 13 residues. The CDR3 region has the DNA TGTGCCATCAGTGATATCCTGTCCTATGGCTACACCTTC. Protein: CAISDILSYGYTF.

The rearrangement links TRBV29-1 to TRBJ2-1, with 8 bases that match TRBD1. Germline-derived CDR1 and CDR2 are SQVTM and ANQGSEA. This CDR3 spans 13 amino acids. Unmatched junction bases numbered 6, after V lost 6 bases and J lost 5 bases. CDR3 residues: CSVDRGPNNEQFF. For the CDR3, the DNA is TGCAGCGTCGACAGGGGACCGAACAATGAGCAGTTCTTC.

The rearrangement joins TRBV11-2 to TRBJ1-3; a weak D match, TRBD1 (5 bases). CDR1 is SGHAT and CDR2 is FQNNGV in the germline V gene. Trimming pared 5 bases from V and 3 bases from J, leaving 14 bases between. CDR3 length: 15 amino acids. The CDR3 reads CASSPGLERGNTIYF. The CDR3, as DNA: TGTGCCAGCAGCCCGGGACTTGAACGTGGAAACACCATATATTTT.

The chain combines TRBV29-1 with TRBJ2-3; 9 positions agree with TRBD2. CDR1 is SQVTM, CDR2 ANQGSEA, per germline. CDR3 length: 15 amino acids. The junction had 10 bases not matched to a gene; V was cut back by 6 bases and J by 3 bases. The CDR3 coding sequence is TGCAGCGTGCGACGGGGGAGCGGGAGGACAGATACGCAGTATTTT. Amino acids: CSVRRGSGRTDTQYF.

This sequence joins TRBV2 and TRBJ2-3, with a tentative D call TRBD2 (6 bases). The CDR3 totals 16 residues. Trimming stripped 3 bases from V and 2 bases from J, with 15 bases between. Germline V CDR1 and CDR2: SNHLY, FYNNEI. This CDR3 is CASSEGGAGHTDTQYF. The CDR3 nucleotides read TGTGCCAGCAGTGAGGGGGGAGCAGGCCACACAGATACGCAGTATTTT.

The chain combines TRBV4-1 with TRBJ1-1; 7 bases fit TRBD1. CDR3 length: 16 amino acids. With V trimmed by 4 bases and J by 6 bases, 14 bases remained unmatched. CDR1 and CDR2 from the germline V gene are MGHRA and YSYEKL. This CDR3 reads CASSRGEGARGSEAFF. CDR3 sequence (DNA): TGCGCCAGCAGCCGAGGCGAGGGGGCAAGGGGGTCTGAAGCTTTCTTT.

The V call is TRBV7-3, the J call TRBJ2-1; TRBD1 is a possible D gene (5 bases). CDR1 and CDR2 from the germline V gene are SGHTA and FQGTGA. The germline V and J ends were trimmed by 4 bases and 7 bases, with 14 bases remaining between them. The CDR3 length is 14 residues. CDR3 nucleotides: TGTGCCAGCAGCTCTGCAGGGTCAAGAAATGAGCAGTTCTTC. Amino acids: CASSSAGSRNEQFF.

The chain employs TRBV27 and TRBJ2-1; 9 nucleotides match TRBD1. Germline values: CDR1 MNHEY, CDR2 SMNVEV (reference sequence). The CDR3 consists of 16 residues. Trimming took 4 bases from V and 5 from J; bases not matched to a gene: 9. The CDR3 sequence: CASSSPRDRVNNEQFF. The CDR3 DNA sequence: TGTGCCAGCAGTTCCCCTCGGGACAGGGTTAACAATGAGCAGTTCTTC.

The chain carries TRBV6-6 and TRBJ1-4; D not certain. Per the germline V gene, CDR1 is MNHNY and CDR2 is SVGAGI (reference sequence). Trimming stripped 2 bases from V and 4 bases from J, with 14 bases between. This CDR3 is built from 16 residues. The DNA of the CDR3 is TGTGCCAGCAGTTACCCCCCGGCGGGTAATAATGAAAAACTGTTTTTT. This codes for CASSYPPAGNNEKLFF.

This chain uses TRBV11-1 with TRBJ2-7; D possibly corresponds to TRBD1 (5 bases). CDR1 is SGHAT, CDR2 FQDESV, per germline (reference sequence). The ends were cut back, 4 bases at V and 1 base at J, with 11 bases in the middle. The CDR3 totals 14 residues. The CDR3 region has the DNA TGTGCCAGCAGCTACGCTCAGGGATCCTACGAGCAGTACTTC. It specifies CASSYAQGSYEQYF.